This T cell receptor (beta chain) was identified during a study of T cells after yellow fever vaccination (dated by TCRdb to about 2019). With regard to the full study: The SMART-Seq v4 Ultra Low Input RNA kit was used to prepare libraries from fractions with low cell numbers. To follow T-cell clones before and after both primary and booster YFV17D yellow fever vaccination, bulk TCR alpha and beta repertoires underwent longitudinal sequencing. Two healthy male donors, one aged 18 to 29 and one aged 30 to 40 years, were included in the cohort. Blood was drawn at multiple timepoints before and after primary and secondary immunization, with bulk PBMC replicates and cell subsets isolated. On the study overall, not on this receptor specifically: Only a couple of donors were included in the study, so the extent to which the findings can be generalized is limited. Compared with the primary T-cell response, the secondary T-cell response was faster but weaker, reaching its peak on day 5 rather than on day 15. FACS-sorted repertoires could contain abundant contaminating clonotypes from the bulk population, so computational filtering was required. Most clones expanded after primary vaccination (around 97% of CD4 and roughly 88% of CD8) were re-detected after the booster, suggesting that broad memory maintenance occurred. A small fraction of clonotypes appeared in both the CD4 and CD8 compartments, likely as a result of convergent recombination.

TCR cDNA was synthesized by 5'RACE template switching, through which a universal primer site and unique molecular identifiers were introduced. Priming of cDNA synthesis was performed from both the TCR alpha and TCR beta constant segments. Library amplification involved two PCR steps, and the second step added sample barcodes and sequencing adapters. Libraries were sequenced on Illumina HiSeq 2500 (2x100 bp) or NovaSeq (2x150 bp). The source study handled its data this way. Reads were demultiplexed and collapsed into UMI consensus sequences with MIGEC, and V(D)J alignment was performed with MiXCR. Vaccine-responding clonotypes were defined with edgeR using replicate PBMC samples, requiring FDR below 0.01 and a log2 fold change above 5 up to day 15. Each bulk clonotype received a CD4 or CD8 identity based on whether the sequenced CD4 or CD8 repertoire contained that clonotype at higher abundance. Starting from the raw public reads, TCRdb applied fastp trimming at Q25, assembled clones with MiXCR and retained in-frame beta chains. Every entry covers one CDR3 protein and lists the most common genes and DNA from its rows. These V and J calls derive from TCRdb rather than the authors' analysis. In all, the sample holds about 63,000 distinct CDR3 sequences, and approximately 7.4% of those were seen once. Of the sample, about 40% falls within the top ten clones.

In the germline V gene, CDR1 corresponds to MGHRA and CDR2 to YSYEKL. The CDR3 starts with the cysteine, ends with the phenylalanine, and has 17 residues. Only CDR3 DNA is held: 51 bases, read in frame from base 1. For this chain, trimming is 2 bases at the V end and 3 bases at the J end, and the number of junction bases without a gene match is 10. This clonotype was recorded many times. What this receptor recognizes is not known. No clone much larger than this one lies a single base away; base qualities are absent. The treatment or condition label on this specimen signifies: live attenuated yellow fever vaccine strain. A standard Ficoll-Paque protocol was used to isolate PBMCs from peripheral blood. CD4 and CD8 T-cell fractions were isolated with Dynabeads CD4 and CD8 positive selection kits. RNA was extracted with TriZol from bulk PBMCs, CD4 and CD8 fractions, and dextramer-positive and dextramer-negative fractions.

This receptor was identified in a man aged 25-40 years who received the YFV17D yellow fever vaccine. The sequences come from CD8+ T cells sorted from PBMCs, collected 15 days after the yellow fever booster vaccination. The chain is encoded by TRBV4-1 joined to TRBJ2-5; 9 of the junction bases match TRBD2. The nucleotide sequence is TGCGCCAGCAGCCAACCCTACCAGGCTAGCGGGGAAGAGACCCAGTACTTC. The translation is CASSQPYQASGEETQYF.